A selection of T cell receptor beta chains follows, all from one sample in a study of blood T cell repertoires in COVID-19. The method was immunoSEQ multiplex PCR; TCRdb's version includes in-frame clones alone and lacks a portion of them. The sample lists 50,000 or so clones; approximately 93% were seen once. Sequencing was carried out using peripheral blood. Receptors originate from a man aged 55 to 70 with COVID-19, enrolled during active disease. The CDR3 runs from the conserved cysteine through the conserved F or W. A D gene is named only where the DNA matches it firmly. Where a row states a size, it is once, few, many or the class of an expanded clone; other rows omit it.

CDR3: CASRGQNNYGYTF; DNA: TGTGCCAGCAGAGGACAGAACAACTATGGCTACACCTTC; D: .; J: TRBJ1-2; V: TRBV27; size: .
CDR3: CASSPGQGNTEAFF; DNA: TGTGCCAGCTCACCGGGACAGGGGAACACTGAAGCTTTCTTT; D: TRBD1; J: TRBJ1-1; V: TRBV18; size: .
CDR3: CASSLTSGSRYGELFF; DNA: TGCGCCAGCAGCCTGACTAGCGGGAGTAGATACGGGGAGCTGTTTTTT; D: TRBD2; J: TRBJ2-2; V: TRBV5-1; size: .
CDR3: CASRSRETGNTIYF; DNA: TGTGCCAGCAGAAGCCGGGAGACTGGAAACACCATATATTTT; D: .; J: TRBJ1-3; V: TRBV2; size: .
CDR3: CASSYTAGRFSKQFF; DNA: TGTGCCAGCAGTTACACGGCGGGCCGATTTAGTAAGCAGTTCTTC; D: .; J: TRBJ2-1; V: TRBV6-2/TRBV6-3; size: .
CDR3: CAWGTAYEQYF; DNA: TGTGCCTGGGGTACGGCCTACGAGCAGTACTTC; D: .; J: TRBJ2-7; V: TRBV30; size: .
CDR3: CASSMTGGSEQYF; DNA: TGTGCCAGTAGTATGACGGGGGGGAGCGAGCAGTACTTC; D: TRBD2; J: TRBJ2-7; V: TRBV19; size: .
CDR3: CASSQNILDEKLFF; DNA: TGTGCCAGCAGCCAAAACATCCTGGATGAAAAACTGTTTTTT; D: .; J: TRBJ1-4; V: TRBV14; size: .
CDR3: CASTQTGLHTTDTQYF; DNA: TGTGCCAGCACCCAGACAGGACTCCACACCACAGATACGCAGTATTTT; D: .; J: TRBJ2-3; V: TRBV19; size: .
CDR3: CASSQSNPWGQGSIWANVLTF; DNA: TGCGCCAGCAGTCAATCGAATCCCTGGGGACAGGGGTCCATTTGGGCCAACGTCCTGACTTTC; D: TRBD1; J: TRBJ2-6; V: TRBV23-1; size: .
CDR3: CASSSWASEQYF; DNA: TGTGCCAGCAGTTCGTGGGCCTCCGAGCAGTACTTC; D: .; J: TRBJ2-7; V: TRBV6-2/TRBV6-3; size: .
CDR3: CASTSVPANTEAFF; DNA: TGTGCCAGCACCTCGGTGCCCGCTAACACTGAAGCTTTCTTT; D: .; J: TRBJ1-1; V: TRBV5-4; size: .
CDR3: CASSIRSWSGFSNQPQHF; DNA: TGTGCCAGTAGTATCCGATCTTGGTCAGGTTTCAGCAATCAGCCCCAGCATTTT; D: .; J: TRBJ1-5; V: TRBV19; size: .
CDR3: CASSEADFRDRGYEQYF; DNA: TGTGCCAGCAGTGAAGCGGATTTCCGGGACAGGGGCTACGAGCAGTACTTC; D: TRBD1; J: TRBJ2-7; V: TRBV6-1; size: .
CDR3: CASSFLLDMVTQYF; DNA: TGCGCCAGCAGCTTCTTACTAGACATGGTGACCCAGTACTTC; D: .; J: TRBJ2-5; V: TRBV5-1; size: .
CDR3: CASSLGQGTGELFF; DNA: TGCGCCAGCAGCTTGGGGCAGGGGACCGGGGAGCTGTTTTTT; D: .; J: TRBJ2-2; V: TRBV5-1; size: once
CDR3: CASSSPVGGDTIYF; DNA: TGTGCCAGCAGCTCCCCAGTCGGGGGGGACACCATATATTTT; D: .; J: TRBJ1-3; V: TRBV7-2; size: .
CDR3: CASSEALASFSYNEQFF; DNA: TGTGCCAGCAGTGAAGCACTAGCGTCCTTCTCCTACAATGAGCAGTTCTTC; D: TRBD2; J: TRBJ2-1; V: TRBV6-1; size: .
CDR3: CASSPVTGELFF; DNA: TGTGCCAGCTCACCCGTCACCGGGGAGCTGTTTTTT; D: .; J: TRBJ2-2; V: TRBV18; size: .
CDR3: CAWSGGYNSPLHF; DNA: TGTGCCTGGAGTGGAGGTTATAATTCACCCCTCCACTTT; D: .; J: TRBJ1-6; V: TRBV30; size: once
CDR3: CASSLGQGNYGYTF; DNA: TGTGCCAGCAGCTTGGGACAGGGAAACTATGGCTACACCTTC; D: TRBD1; J: TRBJ1-2; V: TRBV28; size: .
CDR3: CASSQADKFNSPLHF; DNA: TGTGCCAGCAGCCAAGCCGACAAGTTTAATTCACCCCTCCACTTT; D: .; J: TRBJ1-6; V: TRBV3-1/TRBV3-2; size: .
CDR3: CASSVGGRSEYGYTF; DNA: TGTGCCAGCAGCGTAGGGGGCAGATCAGAATATGGCTACACCTTC; D: .; J: TRBJ1-2; V: TRBV9; size: .
CDR3: CASSQDYGGTSGTDTQYF; DNA: TGCGCCAGCAGCCAAGACTATGGGGGGACTAGCGGCACAGATACGCAGTATTTT; D: TRBD2; J: TRBJ2-3; V: TRBV4-3; size: .
CDR3: CSVRGPDTGELFF; DNA: TGCAGCGTGAGGGGGCCAGACACCGGGGAGCTGTTTTTT; D: TRBD1; J: TRBJ2-2; V: TRBV29-1; size: .
CDR3: CASHSQYEQYF; DNA: TGTGCCAGCCATAGCCAGTACGAGCAGTACTTC; D: .; J: TRBJ2-7; V: TRBV2; size: .
CDR3: CASKMTGSDNVLTF; DNA: TGTGCCAGCAAGATGACAGGCTCAGACAACGTCCTGACTTTC; D: .; J: TRBJ2-6; V: TRBV7-3; size: .
CDR3: CASSQAGAGERDTQYF; DNA: TGTGCCAGCAGCCAAGCCGGGGCGGGGGAGAGAGATACGCAGTATTTT; D: TRBD2; J: TRBJ2-3; V: TRBV4-2; size: .
CDR3: CASRPTGTVNNEQFF; DNA: TGCGCCAGCAGGCCTACCGGGACAGTAAACAATGAGCAGTTCTTC; D: TRBD1; J: TRBJ2-1; V: TRBV5-1; size: .
CDR3: CASTYGRTGAYEQYF; DNA: TGTGCCAGCACTTATGGGCGGACAGGCGCCTACGAGCAGTACTTC; D: TRBD1; J: TRBJ2-7; V: TRBV11-2; size: .
CDR3: CSVITGAKNIQYF; DNA: TGCAGCGTTATTACAGGGGCCAAAAACATTCAGTACTTC; D: .; J: TRBJ2-4; V: TRBV29-1; size: once
CDR3: CASSLGPGTGTTDTQYF; DNA: TGTGCCAGCAGCCTGGGCCCCGGGACAGGGACCACAGATACGCAGTATTTT; D: TRBD1; J: TRBJ2-3; V: TRBV3-1/TRBV3-2; size: .
CDR3: CASSPKGASTNYGYTF; DNA: TGTGCCAGCAGTCCAAAGGGGGCGAGTACTAACTATGGCTACACCTTC; D: TRBD1; J: TRBJ1-2; V: TRBV27; size: .
CDR3: CASSPPLTSGKGEQYF; DNA: TGCGCCAGCAGCCCGCCCCTGACTAGCGGGAAGGGCGAGCAGTACTTC; D: TRBD2; J: TRBJ2-7; V: TRBV5-1; size: few
CDR3: CASSLLDGPGELFF; DNA: TGTGCCAGCAGCCTACTAGATGGGCCTGGGGAGCTGTTTTTT; D: .; J: TRBJ2-2; V: TRBV2; size: .
CDR3: CASSLDQGREKLFF; DNA: TGTGCCAGCAGCTTGGATCAGGGTCGTGAAAAACTGTTTTTT; D: .; J: TRBJ1-4; V: TRBV5-5; size: .
CDR3: CASSQADRRRAGELFF; DNA: TGCGCCAGCAGCCAAGCAGACCGGAGGAGAGCCGGGGAGCTGTTTTTT; D: .; J: TRBJ2-2; V: TRBV4-1; size: few
CDR3: CASSSIWTGKEGRYEQYF; DNA: TGTGCCAGCAGCTCCATCTGGACAGGGAAAGAAGGGCGATACGAGCAGTACTTC; D: TRBD1; J: TRBJ2-7; V: TRBV7-2; size: once
CDR3: CSVGTGTDTQYF; DNA: TGCAGCGTGGGGACAGGGACAGATACGCAGTATTTT; D: TRBD1; J: TRBJ2-3; V: TRBV29-1; size: once
CDR3: CASSQGGQGPYEQYF; DNA: TGCGCCAGCAGCCAAGGGGGACAGGGCCCCTACGAGCAGTACTTC; D: TRBD1; J: TRBJ2-7; V: TRBV4-1; size: once
CDR3: CASSRSSNRGKGGRAFNEQFF; DNA: TGCGCCAGCAGCCGGTCCTCAAATCGGGGGAAAGGAGGGAGGGCCTTCAATGAGCAGTTCTTC; D: TRBD2; J: TRBJ2-1; V: TRBV5-1; size: .